Listed below are T cell receptor beta chains from one sample, sequenced in a study of T cells of healthy individuals. TCRdb analysed the 5' RACE reads with MiXCR anew, one entry per CDR3 protein. The sample holds tens of thousands of distinct CDR3 sequences, 15% to 20% seen once. Every receptor here comes from a human donor in good health. Each CDR3 is given with its conserved first and last residue. Each record gives: D gene, J gene, V gene, clone size, CDR3 protein, CDR3 DNA. D genes are given only for firm matches. Expanded clones are given a class, and other clones once, few, many or no size at all.

d_gene: -; j_gene: TRBJ1-3; v_gene: TRBV9; abundance: many; CDR3aa: CASSASRHRDAGNTIYF; CDR3nt: TGTGCCAGCAGCGCAAGTAGACACCGGGACGCTGGAAACACCATATATTTT
d_gene: TRBD2; j_gene: TRBJ2-7; v_gene: TRBV7-6; abundance: many; CDR3aa: CASSSSGGGSSYEQYF; CDR3nt: TGTGCCAGCAGCTCTTCCGGGGGGGGGAGCTCCTACGAGCAGTACTTC
d_gene: -; j_gene: TRBJ2-1; v_gene: TRBV4-1; abundance: -; CDR3aa: CASSQAERSSYNEQFF; CDR3nt: TGCGCCAGCAGCCAAGCCGAGCGGAGCTCCTACAATGAGCAGTTCTTC
d_gene: TRBD1; j_gene: TRBJ2-5; v_gene: TRBV5-1; abundance: many; CDR3aa: CASSNRGLETQYF; CDR3nt: TGCGCCAGCAGCAACAGGGGGCTAGAGACCCAGTACTTC
d_gene: TRBD1; j_gene: TRBJ2-5; v_gene: TRBV6-1; abundance: -; CDR3aa: CASRDRVLEETQYF; CDR3nt: TGTGCCAGCAGGGACAGGGTTTTGGAGGAGACCCAGTACTTC
d_gene: TRBD1; j_gene: TRBJ1-5; v_gene: TRBV29-1; abundance: -; CDR3aa: CGAQGADGNQPQHF; CDR3nt: TGCGGCGCCCAGGGGGCCGACGGCAATCAGCCCCAGCATTTT
d_gene: TRBD1; j_gene: TRBJ2-7; v_gene: TRBV9; abundance: many; CDR3aa: CASSPLGQGVHEQYF; CDR3nt: TGTGCCAGCAGCCCCCTGGGACAGGGAGTGCACGAGCAGTACTTC
d_gene: -; j_gene: TRBJ2-1; v_gene: TRBV27; abundance: -; CDR3aa: CASSFESFNEQFF; CDR3nt: TGTGCCAGCAGTTTTGAGAGTTTCAATGAGCAGTTCTTC
d_gene: TRBD1; j_gene: TRBJ2-7; v_gene: TRBV7-2; abundance: few; CDR3aa: CASSFGQGAFYEQYF; CDR3nt: TGTGCCAGCAGTTTCGGACAGGGGGCTTTCTACGAGCAGTACTTC
d_gene: -; j_gene: TRBJ2-7; v_gene: TRBV6-5; abundance: many; CDR3aa: CASSYTYEQYF; CDR3nt: TGTGCCAGCAGTTACACCTACGAGCAGTACTTC
d_gene: TRBD1; j_gene: TRBJ2-3; v_gene: TRBV7-6; abundance: few; CDR3aa: CASSLGTGVDTQYF; CDR3nt: TGTGCCAGCTCCTTAGGGACAGGGGTCGATACGCAGTATTTT
d_gene: -; j_gene: TRBJ2-7; v_gene: TRBV4-2; abundance: many; CDR3aa: CASSQRLAYEQYF; CDR3nt: TGTGCCAGCAGCCAAAGACTAGCCTACGAGCAGTACTTC
d_gene: -; j_gene: TRBJ1-5; v_gene: TRBV4-1; abundance: -; CDR3aa: CASSQVGRASNHQPQHF; CDR3nt: TGCGCCAGCAGCCAAGTCGGGAGGGCGTCAAACCATCAGCCCCAGCATTTT
d_gene: TRBD2; j_gene: TRBJ2-3; v_gene: TRBV7-8; abundance: -; CDR3aa: CASSPSGGTDTQYF; CDR3nt: TGTGCCAGCAGCCCAAGCGGGGGGACAGATACGCAGTATTTT
d_gene: TRBD2; j_gene: TRBJ2-1; v_gene: TRBV11-1; abundance: -; CDR3aa: CASSRPRTETGTSGSRYTYNEQFF; CDR3nt: TGTGCCAGCAGCCGCCCAAGAACCGAGACCGGGACTAGCGGGAGCCGGTACACCTACAATGAGCAGTTCTTC
d_gene: -; j_gene: TRBJ1-5; v_gene: TRBV27; abundance: -; CDR3aa: CASSSGQPQHF; CDR3nt: TGTGCCAGCAGTTCGGGGCAGCCCCAGCATTTT
d_gene: -; j_gene: TRBJ2-5; v_gene: TRBV11-2; abundance: -; CDR3aa: CASSPQGWRETQYF; CDR3nt: TGTGCCAGCAGCCCACAGGGTTGGAGAGAGACCCAGTACTTC
d_gene: TRBD2; j_gene: TRBJ2-1; v_gene: TRBV6-2/TRBV6-3; abundance: many; CDR3aa: CASSWAGGYNEQFF; CDR3nt: TGTGCCAGCAGTTGGGCGGGAGGTTACAATGAGCAGTTCTTC
d_gene: -; j_gene: TRBJ1-1; v_gene: TRBV7-9; abundance: -; CDR3aa: CASSLKVVTDTEAFF; CDR3nt: TGTGCCAGCAGCCTTAAGGTGGTGACTGACACTGAAGCTTTCTTT
d_gene: -; j_gene: TRBJ2-3; v_gene: TRBV20-1; abundance: many; CDR3aa: CSAPGVVPTDTQYF; CDR3nt: TGCAGTGCCCCAGGGGTCGTCCCCACAGATACGCAGTATTTT
d_gene: TRBD1; j_gene: TRBJ2-4; v_gene: TRBV9; abundance: many; CDR3aa: CASSEGAPLAKNIQYF; CDR3nt: TGTGCCAGCAGCGAGGGGGCTCCTCTAGCCAAAAACATTCAGTACTTC
d_gene: -; j_gene: TRBJ2-6; v_gene: TRBV5-1; abundance: many; CDR3aa: CASSPGLTNSGANVLTF; CDR3nt: TGCGCCAGCAGCCCGGGACTTACAAACTCTGGGGCCAACGTCCTGACTTTC
d_gene: -; j_gene: TRBJ1-1; v_gene: TRBV3-1; abundance: few; CDR3aa: CASRGDDNTEAFF; CDR3nt: TGTGCCAGCAGGGGGGACGACAACACTGAAGCTTTCTTT
d_gene: -; j_gene: TRBJ1-2; v_gene: TRBV19; abundance: -; CDR3aa: CATQDSNYGYTF; CDR3nt: TGTGCCACTCAGGACAGTAACTATGGCTACACCTTC
d_gene: TRBD2; j_gene: TRBJ2-7; v_gene: TRBV20-1; abundance: few; CDR3aa: CSVGLPWEGEQYF; CDR3nt: TGCAGTGTTGGGCTACCCTGGGAGGGAGAGCAGTACTTC
d_gene: -; j_gene: TRBJ2-1; v_gene: TRBV20-1; abundance: -; CDR3aa: CSAEEGRGSEQFF; CDR3nt: TGCAGTGCCGAGGAGGGGAGAGGCAGTGAGCAGTTCTTC
d_gene: -; j_gene: TRBJ1-6; v_gene: TRBV20-1; abundance: many; CDR3aa: CSARGAIHSPLHF; CDR3nt: TGCAGTGCTAGGGGGGCAATTCATTCACCCCTCCACTTT
d_gene: TRBD2; j_gene: TRBJ2-6; v_gene: TRBV20-1; abundance: -; CDR3aa: CSARGILAEGSGANVLTF; CDR3nt: TGCAGTGCTAGAGGCATACTAGCGGAAGGCTCTGGGGCCAACGTCCTGACTTTC
d_gene: -; j_gene: TRBJ2-5; v_gene: TRBV28; abundance: few; CDR3aa: CASRAETDLKTQYF; CDR3nt: TGTGCCAGCAGGGCAGAGACAGATTTGAAGACCCAGTACTTC
d_gene: -; j_gene: TRBJ1-3; v_gene: TRBV5-1; abundance: many; CDR3aa: CASSRQPSGVQGNTIYF; CDR3nt: TGCGCCAGCAGCCGCCAACCCTCCGGAGTTCAAGGAAACACCATATATTTT
d_gene: TRBD1; j_gene: TRBJ2-3; v_gene: TRBV20-1; abundance: -; CDR3aa: CSASDRASTDTQYF; CDR3nt: TGCAGTGCTTCGGACAGGGCTAGCACAGATACGCAGTATTTT
d_gene: -; j_gene: TRBJ2-7; v_gene: TRBV28; abundance: -; CDR3aa: CASLKRGSYEQYF; CDR3nt: TGTGCCAGCTTAAAAAGGGGATCCTACGAGCAGTACTTC
d_gene: -; j_gene: TRBJ2-1; v_gene: TRBV18; abundance: many; CDR3aa: CASSPPYGGASYNEQFF; CDR3nt: TGTGCCAGCTCACCACCGTATGGGGGGGCGTCCTACAATGAGCAGTTCTTC
d_gene: -; j_gene: TRBJ2-7; v_gene: TRBV7-7; abundance: few; CDR3aa: CASSLAPDSYEQYF; CDR3nt: TGTGCTAGCAGCTTAGCCCCTGACTCCTACGAGCAGTACTTC
d_gene: -; j_gene: TRBJ1-5; v_gene: TRBV5-1; abundance: -; CDR3aa: CASSLVGNQPQHF; CDR3nt: TGCGCCAGCAGCTTAGTTGGCAATCAGCCCCAGCATTTT
d_gene: -; j_gene: TRBJ1-2; v_gene: TRBV29-1; abundance: many; CDR3aa: CSVHDYGYTF; CDR3nt: TGCAGCGTTCATGACTATGGCTACACCTTC
d_gene: -; j_gene: TRBJ1-6; v_gene: TRBV27; abundance: many; CDR3aa: CASSFGSSPLHF; CDR3nt: TGTGCCAGCAGTTTCGGGAGTTCACCCCTCCACTTT
d_gene: TRBD1; j_gene: TRBJ1-1; v_gene: TRBV27; abundance: few; CDR3aa: CASSFGSGTVAFF; CDR3nt: TGTGCCAGCAGTTTTGGGTCCGGGACAGTAGCTTTCTTT
d_gene: -; j_gene: TRBJ2-1; v_gene: TRBV21-1; abundance: -; CDR3aa: CASLVWSNEQFF; CDR3nt: TGTGCCAGCCTTGTATGGAGCAATGAGCAGTTCTTC
d_gene: -; j_gene: TRBJ1-2; v_gene: TRBV12-3/TRBV12-4; abundance: many; CDR3aa: CASSLRGYGYTF; CDR3nt: TGTGCCAGCAGTTTAAGGGGTTATGGCTACACCTTC
d_gene: -; j_gene: TRBJ2-4; v_gene: TRBV20-1; abundance: once; CDR3aa: CSASVGNIQYF; CDR3nt: TGCAGTGCTTCAGTTGGAAACATTCAGTACTTC
d_gene: -; j_gene: TRBJ2-2; v_gene: TRBV7-3; abundance: -; CDR3aa: CASSLGSLGYGELFF; CDR3nt: TGTGCCAGCAGCTTAGGTTCTTTGGGGTACGGGGAGCTGTTTTTT
d_gene: TRBD1; j_gene: TRBJ1-1; v_gene: TRBV6-2/TRBV6-3; abundance: many; CDR3aa: CASSYWTGRAFF; CDR3nt: TGTGCCAGCAGTTATTGGACAGGGCGAGCTTTCTTT
d_gene: TRBD2; j_gene: TRBJ2-1; v_gene: TRBV14; abundance: few; CDR3aa: CASSPGLAGFEQFF; CDR3nt: TGTGCCAGCAGTCCGGGACTAGCGGGATTTGAGCAGTTCTTC
d_gene: TRBD1; j_gene: TRBJ2-7; v_gene: TRBV6-2/TRBV6-3; abundance: -; CDR3aa: CASRDRTYEQYF; CDR3nt: TGTGCCAGCAGGGACAGGACCTACGAGCAGTACTTC